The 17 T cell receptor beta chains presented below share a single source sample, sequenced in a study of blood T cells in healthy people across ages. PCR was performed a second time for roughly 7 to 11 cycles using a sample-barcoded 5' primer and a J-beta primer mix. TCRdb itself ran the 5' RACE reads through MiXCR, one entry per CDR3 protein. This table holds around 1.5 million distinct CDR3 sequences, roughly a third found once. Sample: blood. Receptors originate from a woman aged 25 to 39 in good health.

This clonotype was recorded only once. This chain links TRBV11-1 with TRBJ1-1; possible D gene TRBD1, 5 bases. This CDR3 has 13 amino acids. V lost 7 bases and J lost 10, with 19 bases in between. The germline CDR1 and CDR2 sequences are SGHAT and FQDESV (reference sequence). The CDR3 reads CASTVGWGYGAFF. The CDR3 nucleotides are TGTGCCAGCACCGTCGGGTGGGGCTACGGAGCTTTCTTT.

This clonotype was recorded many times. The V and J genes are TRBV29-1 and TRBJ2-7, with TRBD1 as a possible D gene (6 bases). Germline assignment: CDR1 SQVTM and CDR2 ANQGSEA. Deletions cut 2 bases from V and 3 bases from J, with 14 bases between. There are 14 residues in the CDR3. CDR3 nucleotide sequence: TGCAGCGTTGAAAGGGACAATCCCTACTACGAGCAGTACTTC. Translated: CSVERDNPYYEQYF.

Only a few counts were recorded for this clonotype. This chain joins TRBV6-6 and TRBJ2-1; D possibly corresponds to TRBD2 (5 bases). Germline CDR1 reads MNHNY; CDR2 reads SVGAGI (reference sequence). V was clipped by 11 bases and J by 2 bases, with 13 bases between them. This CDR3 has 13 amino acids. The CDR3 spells CAGTGEPYNEQFF. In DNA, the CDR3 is TGTGCCGGCACCGGGGAACCCTACAATGAGCAGTTCTTC.

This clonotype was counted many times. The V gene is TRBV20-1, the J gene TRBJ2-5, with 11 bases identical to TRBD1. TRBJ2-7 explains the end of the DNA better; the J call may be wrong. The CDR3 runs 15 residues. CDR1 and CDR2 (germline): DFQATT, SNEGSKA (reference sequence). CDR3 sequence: CSARDSDRGLGEQYF. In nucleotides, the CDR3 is TGCAGTGCTAGAGATTCGGACAGGGGGCTGGGCGAGCAGTACTTC.

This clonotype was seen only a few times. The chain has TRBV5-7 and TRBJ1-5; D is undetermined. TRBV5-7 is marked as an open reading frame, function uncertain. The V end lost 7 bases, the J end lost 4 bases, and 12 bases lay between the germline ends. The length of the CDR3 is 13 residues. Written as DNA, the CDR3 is TGTGCCAGCTCCTGCGGGATGAATCAGCCCCAGCATTTT. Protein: CASSCGMNQPQHF.

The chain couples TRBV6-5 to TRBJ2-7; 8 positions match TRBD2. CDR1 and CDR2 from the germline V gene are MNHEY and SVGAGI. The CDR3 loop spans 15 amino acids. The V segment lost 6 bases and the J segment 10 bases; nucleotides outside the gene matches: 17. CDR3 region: CASSRLSGVGETQYF. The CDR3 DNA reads TGTGCCAGCAGCCGCCTTAGCGGGGTGGGAGAGACTCAGTACTTC.

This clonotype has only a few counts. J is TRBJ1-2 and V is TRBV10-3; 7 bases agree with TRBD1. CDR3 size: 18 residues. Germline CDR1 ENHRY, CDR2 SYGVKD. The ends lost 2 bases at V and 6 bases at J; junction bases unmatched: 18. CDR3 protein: CAISEQQGILRTLDGYTF. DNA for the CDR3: TGTGCCATCAGTGAGCAACAGGGGATCTTAAGGACTCTCGATGGCTACACCTTC.

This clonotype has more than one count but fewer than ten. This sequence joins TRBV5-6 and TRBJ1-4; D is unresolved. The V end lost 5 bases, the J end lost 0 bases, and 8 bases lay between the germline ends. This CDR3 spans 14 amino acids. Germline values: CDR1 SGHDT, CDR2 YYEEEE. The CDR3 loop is CASSLHPTNEKLFF. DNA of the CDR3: TGTGCCAGCAGTCTTCATCCAACTAATGAAAAACTGTTTTTT.

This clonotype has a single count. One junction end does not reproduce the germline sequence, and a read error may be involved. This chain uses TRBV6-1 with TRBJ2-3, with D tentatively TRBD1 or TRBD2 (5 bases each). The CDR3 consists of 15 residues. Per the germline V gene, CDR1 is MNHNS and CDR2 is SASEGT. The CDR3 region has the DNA TGTGCCAGCAGTCACCGGGACCTTACCACAGGTACGCAGTATTTT. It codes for CASSHRDLTTGTQYF.

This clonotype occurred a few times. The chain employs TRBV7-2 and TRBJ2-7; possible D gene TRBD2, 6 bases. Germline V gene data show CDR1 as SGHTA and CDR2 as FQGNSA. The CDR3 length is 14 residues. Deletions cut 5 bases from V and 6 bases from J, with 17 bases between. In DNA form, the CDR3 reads TGTGCCAGCAGCATCCCGGGAGAACAAGGCGAGCAGTACTTC. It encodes CASSIPGEQGEQYF.

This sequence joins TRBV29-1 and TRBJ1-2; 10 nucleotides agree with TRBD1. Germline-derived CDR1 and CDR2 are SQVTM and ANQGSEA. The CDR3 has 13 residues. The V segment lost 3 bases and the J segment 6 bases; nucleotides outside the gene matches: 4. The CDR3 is CSVDGQGVDGYTF. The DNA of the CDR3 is TGCAGCGTTGATGGACAGGGGGTCGATGGCTACACCTTC. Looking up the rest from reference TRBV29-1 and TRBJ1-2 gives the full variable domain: SAVISQKPSRDICQRGTSLTIQCQVDSQVTMMFWYRQQPGQSLTLIATANQGSEATYESGFVIDKFPISRPNLTFSTLTVSNMSPEDSSIYLCSVDGQGVDGYTFGSGTRLTVV.

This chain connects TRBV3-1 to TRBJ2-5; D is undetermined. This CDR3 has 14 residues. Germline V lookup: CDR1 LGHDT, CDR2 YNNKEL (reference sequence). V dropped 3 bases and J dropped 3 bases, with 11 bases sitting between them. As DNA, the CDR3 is TGTGCCAGCAGCCACAGTGACTGGGAAGAGACCCAGTACTTC. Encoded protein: CASSHSDWEETQYF.

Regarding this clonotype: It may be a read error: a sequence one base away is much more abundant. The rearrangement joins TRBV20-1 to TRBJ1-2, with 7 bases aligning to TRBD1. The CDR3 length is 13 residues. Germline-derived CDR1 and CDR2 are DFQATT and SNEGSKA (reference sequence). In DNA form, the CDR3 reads TGCAGTGGGGTGACAGGGACACTCTATGGCGACACCTTC. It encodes CSGVTGTLYGDTF.

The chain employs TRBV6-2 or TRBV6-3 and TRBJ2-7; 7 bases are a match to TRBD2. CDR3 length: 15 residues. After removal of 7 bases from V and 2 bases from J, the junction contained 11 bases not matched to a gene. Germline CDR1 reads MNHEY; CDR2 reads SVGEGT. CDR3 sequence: CASTEGGFGTYEQYF. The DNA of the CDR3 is TGTGCCAGCACCGAGGGAGGGTTTGGAACCTACGAGCAGTACTTC.

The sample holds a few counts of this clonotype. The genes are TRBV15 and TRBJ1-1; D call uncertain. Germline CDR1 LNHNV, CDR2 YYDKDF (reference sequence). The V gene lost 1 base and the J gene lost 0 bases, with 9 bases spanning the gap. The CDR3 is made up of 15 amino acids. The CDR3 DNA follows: TGTGCCACCAGCAGAGGTACATACTTGAACACTGAAGCTTTCTTT. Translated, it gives CATSRGTYLNTEAFF.

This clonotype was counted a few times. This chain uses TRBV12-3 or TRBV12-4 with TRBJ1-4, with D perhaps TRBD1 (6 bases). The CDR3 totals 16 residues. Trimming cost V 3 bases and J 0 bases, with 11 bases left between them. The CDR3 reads CASSLQGRPTNEKLFF. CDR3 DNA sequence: TGTGCCAGCAGTTTGCAGGGGAGACCAACTAATGAAAAACTGTTTTTT.

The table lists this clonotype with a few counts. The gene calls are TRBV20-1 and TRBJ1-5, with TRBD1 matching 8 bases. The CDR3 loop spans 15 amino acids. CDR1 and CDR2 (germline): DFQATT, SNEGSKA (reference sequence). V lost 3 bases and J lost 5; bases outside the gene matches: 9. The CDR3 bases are TGCAGTGCTAGGCTGACAGGGGACACACATCAGCCCCAGCATTTT. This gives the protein CSARLTGDTHQPQHF.